Below, one T cell receptor (beta chain) is given with its context. No cognate antigen has been identified for it. Base qualities are not at hand, and no much larger clone is one base apart. From its cysteine to its phenylalanine, the CDR3 spans 15 amino acids. Of all the DNA, just the CDR3 is kept, 45 bases in frame from base 1. Germline trimming: 4 bases from V, 4 bases from J; junction bases outside gene matches: 1. CDR1 and CDR2 are read off the germline V gene as ENHRY and SYGVKD. The source of the sample is a study of Tregs in tolerant kidney transplant recipients (dated by TCRdb to between 2018 and 2021). Regarding the study in general: The study used TCRbeta sequencing to identify donor-specific regulatory T cells before combined kidney and bone marrow transplantation, then tracked those cells after transplant.

For TCRbeta CDR3 sequencing, genomic DNA was extracted from sorted cells using the QIAGEN DNeasy Blood and Tissue Kit. High-throughput TCRbeta CDR3 sequencing, which included PCR amplification with bias correction and internal controls, was done commercially through immunoSEQ. The study's processing was this. Unique productive TCRbeta sequences were defined by CDR3 nucleotide sequence when primers matched and otherwise by CDR3 amino acid sequence together with Vbeta and Jbeta genes. As a correction for sorting error, sequences shared between sorted populations at a frequency ratio of 2:1 or less were discarded, and the remaining shared sequences were assigned to the higher population. Sequences were defined as donor-reactive when expanded at least 5-fold in CFSE-low cells versus unstimulated cells and present at a frequency of at least 0.01% in CFSE-low cells. Jensen-Shannon divergence calculated on the top 100 TCRbeta sequences ranked by frequency was used to measure repertoire divergence. For any sample with multiple sequencing runs, sorting error was corrected in each run separately before the runs were pooled. TCRdb limited this immuneACCESS table to in-frame rearrangements with V and J called. A share of clones is missing; checked studies link under half to unresolved V genes, and the rest is unexplained. D and trimming come from the DNA, and the V and J calls and clone size come from that table. The sample table shows 74,000 or so clones, and 91% are seen once. The ten largest account for roughly 1.5% of the sample.

Related donors were used in the transplants with nonmyeloablative bone marrow transplantation, and mixed chimerism was transient in the human trials. Unstimulated Tregs (CD4+CD25+CD127-), CD4+ non-Tregs (CD4+CD25-), CD4 and CD8 cells were FACS-sorted from thawed PBMCs. The patients were several recipients of combined kidney and bone marrow transplants from the ITN036ST trial, and samples were available only from these trial subjects. Healthy control blood was processed by Ficoll density gradient to PBMCs and cryopreserved; patient PBMCs were collected before and after transplant. What the research found in general, with its limitations: In tolerant patients, donor-specific Tregs expanded more than Tregs overall, which suggests antigen-driven rather than nonspecific expansion. For some patients, the PCR primers changed as time went on, which meant samples from those patients could not be compared with one another at the nucleotide level. The most biologically relevant and donor-specific TCRbeta repertoire appeared to be identified by expanding Tregs with activated donor B cells. The study was limited by small patient numbers, and the findings need validation in larger populations and under other immunosuppression protocols. Although technical replication error seemed to be minimal, the question of biological reproducibility was not addressed directly.

This sequence was found in a human patient who received a combined kidney and bone marrow transplant. Donor T cells from the graft may be present among the T cells after a transplant. The sequencing here drew on CD4+ T cells from blood (PBMCs), taken 24 months after the transplant. The rearranged segments are TRBV10-3 and TRBJ2-3, and 14 bases in between align with TRBD2. The CDR3: CAISAGLAGADTQYF. Here is the DNA: TGTGCCATCAGTGCGGGACTAGCGGGAGCAGATACGCAGTATTTT.